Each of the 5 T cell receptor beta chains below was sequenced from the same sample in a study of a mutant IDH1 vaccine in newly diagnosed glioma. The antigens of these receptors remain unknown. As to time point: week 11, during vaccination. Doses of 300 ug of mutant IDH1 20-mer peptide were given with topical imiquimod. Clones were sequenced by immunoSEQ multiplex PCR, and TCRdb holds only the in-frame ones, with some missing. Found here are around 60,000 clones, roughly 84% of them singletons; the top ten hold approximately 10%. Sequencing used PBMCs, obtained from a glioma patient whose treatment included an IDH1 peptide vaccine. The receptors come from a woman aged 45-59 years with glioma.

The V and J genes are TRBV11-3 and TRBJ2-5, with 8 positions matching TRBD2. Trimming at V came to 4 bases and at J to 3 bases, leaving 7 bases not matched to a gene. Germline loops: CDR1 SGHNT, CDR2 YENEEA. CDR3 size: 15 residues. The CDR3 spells CASSSGGGLEETQYF. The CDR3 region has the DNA TGTGCCAGCAGCTCCGGCGGGGGGCTGGAAGAGACCCAGTACTTC. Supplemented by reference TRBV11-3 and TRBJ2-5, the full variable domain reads EAGVVQSPRYKIIEKKQPVAFWCNPISGHNTLYWYLQNLGQGPELLIRYENEEAVDDSQLPKDRFSAERLKGVDSTLKIQPAELGDSAVYLCASSSGGGLEETQYFGPGTRLLVL.

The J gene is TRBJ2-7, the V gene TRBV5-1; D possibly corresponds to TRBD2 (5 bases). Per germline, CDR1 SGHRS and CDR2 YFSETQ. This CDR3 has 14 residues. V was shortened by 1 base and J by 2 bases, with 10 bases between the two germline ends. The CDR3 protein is CASSLSGETYEQYF. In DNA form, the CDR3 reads TGCGCCAGCAGCTTGAGCGGCGAGACCTACGAGCAGTACTTC.

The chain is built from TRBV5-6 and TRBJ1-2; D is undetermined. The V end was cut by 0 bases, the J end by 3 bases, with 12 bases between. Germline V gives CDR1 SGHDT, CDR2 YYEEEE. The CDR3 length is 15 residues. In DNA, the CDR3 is TGTGCCAGCAGCTTGGGCAGTCGTGAGGACTATGGCTACACCTTC. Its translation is CASSLGSREDYGYTF.

In nucleotides, the CDR3 is TGTGCCAGCAAGGGGGAATTGAACACTGAAGCTTTCTTT. Translated, it gives CASKGELNTEAFF. This rearrangement joins TRBV28 to TRBJ1-1; D might be TRBD1 (6 bases). Germline V gives CDR1 MDHEN, CDR2 SYDVKM. The CDR3 length is 13 residues. V gave up 7 bases and J gave up 0 bases, with 9 bases separating them.

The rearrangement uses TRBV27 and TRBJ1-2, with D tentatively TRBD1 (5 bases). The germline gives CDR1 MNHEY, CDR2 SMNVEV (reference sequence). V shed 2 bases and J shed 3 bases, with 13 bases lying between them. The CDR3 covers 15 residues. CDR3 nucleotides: TGTGCCAGCAGTTTAGGGGACCGGAGGGACTATGGCTACACCTTC. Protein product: CASSLGDRRDYGYTF.